This T cell receptor (beta chain) is from a study of long-term antiretroviral therapy in people with HIV. Until DNA extraction, the samples held between about 0.9-10 million cryopreserved PBMC. The germline V and J ends were trimmed by 10 bases and 2 bases, with 16 bases remaining between them. This CDR3 spans 14 amino acids. Germline CDR1 and CDR2: LNHDA and SQIVND (reference sequence). A remark on this clone: The antigen is not known.

The assay, immunoSEQ v3.0, was run at survey level. For every sample, sequencing targeted roughly 35,000-50,000 T-cell genomes. Method: immunoSEQ multiplex PCR; TCRdb's copy keeps in-frame clones and lacks some. The data contain fewer than 20,000 clones, about four fifths of them singletons. Findings of the study overall: Drawn between about 2004 and 2018, the blood was possibly obtained under older ART regimens. HIV repertoires covered narrower CDR3 length ranges than controls did.

The J gene is TRBJ2-3, the V gene TRBV19; no clear D. Sequencing used unsorted PBMCs, obtained 0.3 years after starting antiretroviral therapy. The clonotype was recovered from a woman between 50 and 59 years old with HIV. CDR3 amino acids: CATSFIGPTDTQYF. CDR3 DNA sequence: TGTGCCACCTCCTTCATCGGTCCCACAGATACGCAGTATTTT.